This T cell receptor (beta chain) is from a study of blood T cell repertoires in COVID-19. Across the whole study: The United States, Italy and Spain were the sources of the acute and convalescent COVID-19 samples. PBMCs, B-cell-depleted T cells, or T cells were the source of the cDNA or gDNA that made up the material.

Authors' processing steps: It was from reference gene primer amplification that nucleated cell counts were estimated. The method was immunoSEQ multiplex PCR; TCRdb's version includes in-frame clones alone and lacks a portion of them. V and J calls and clone size are those listed in that table; D and trimming were worked out from the DNA. The sample has nearly 60,000 clones, about 83% seen once. This receptor was taken from a man aged 40-50 years with active COVID-19. What was sequenced was peripheral blood.

This chain's CDR3 is CASSLERGQETQYF. For the CDR3, the DNA is TGTGCCAGCAGCTTGGAGCGGGGACAAGAGACCCAGTACTTC. The rearrangement joins TRBV5-4 to TRBJ2-5; 7 positions agree with TRBD2. Germline V CDR1 and CDR2: SGHNT, YYREEE (reference sequence). Trimming cost V 0 bases and J 2 bases; bases outside gene matches: 1. The CDR3 consists of 14 residues. The full variable domain, in which reference TRBV5-4 and TRBJ2-5 provide the parts outside the CDR3, is ETGVTQSPTHLIKTRGQQVTLRCSSQSGHNTVSWYQQALGQGPQFIFQYYREEENGRGNFPPRFSGLQFPNYSSELNVNALELDDSALYLCASSLERGQETQYFGPGTRLLVL.